The source of this T cell receptor beta chain is a study of Tregs in tolerant kidney transplant recipients. The CDR3 is made up of 16 amino acids. Losses at the gene ends were 2 bases for V and 2 bases for J; bases not matched to a gene: 5. Germline CDR1 reads SGHDT; CDR2 reads YYEEEE. Using immunoSEQ multiplex PCR, the repertoire was profiled, and TCRdb retains in-frame clones only, with some absent. The sample lists 62,000 or so clones; roughly 98% were seen once. The sequence was obtained from a human donor who received a combined kidney and bone marrow transplant. Here the sequenced sample was Tregs from blood, taken before the transplant. The chain is built from TRBV5-6 and TRBJ2-2, with 8 nucleotides matching TRBD1. In nucleotides, the CDR3 is TGTGCCAGCAGCTTAGACAGGGGTTCAAACACCGGGGAGCTGTTTTTT. This codes for CASSLDRGSNTGELFF.